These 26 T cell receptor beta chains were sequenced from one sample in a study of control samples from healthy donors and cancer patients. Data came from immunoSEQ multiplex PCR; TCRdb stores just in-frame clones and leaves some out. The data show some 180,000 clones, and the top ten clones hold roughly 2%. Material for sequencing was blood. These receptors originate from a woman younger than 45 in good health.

For the CDR3, the DNA is TGTGCCAGCAGCTTGGCGGGCAGGGGAAACACTGAAGCTTTCTTT. Translating gives CASSLAGRGNTEAFF. V and J are TRBV7-9 and TRBJ1-1; possibly TRBD1 for D (6 bases). Germline loops: CDR1 SEHNR, CDR2 FQNEAQ (reference sequence). The CDR3 is made up of 15 amino acids. V lost 3 bases and J 2 bases, leaving 13 bases between the germline ends.

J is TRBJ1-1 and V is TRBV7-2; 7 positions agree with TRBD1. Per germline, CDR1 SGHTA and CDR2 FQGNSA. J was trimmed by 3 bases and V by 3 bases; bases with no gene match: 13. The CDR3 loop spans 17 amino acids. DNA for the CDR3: TGTGCCAGCAGCTTCCCACAAACAGGGGTATGGGACACTGAAGCTTTCTTT. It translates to CASSFPQTGVWDTEAFF.

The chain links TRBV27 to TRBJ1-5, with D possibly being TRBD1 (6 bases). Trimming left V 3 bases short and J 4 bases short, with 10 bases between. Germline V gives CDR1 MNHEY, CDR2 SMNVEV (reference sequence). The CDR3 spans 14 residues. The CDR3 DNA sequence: TGTGCCAGCAGTTTCGGGCAGGGGAATCAGCCCCAGCATTTT. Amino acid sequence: CASSFGQGNQPQHF.

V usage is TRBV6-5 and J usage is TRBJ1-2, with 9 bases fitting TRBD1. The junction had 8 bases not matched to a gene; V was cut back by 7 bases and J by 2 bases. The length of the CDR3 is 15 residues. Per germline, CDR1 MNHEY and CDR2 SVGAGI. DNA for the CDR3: TGTGCCAGCACGAAAGCCGGGACAGGGAACTATGGCTACACCTTC. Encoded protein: CASTKAGTGNYGYTF.

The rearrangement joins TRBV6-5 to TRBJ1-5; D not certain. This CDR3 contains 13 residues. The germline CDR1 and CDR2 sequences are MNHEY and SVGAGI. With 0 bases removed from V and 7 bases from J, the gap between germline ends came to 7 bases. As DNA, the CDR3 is TGTGCCAGCAGTTACTCGAGAATACAGCCCCAGCATTTT. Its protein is CASSYSRIQPQHF.

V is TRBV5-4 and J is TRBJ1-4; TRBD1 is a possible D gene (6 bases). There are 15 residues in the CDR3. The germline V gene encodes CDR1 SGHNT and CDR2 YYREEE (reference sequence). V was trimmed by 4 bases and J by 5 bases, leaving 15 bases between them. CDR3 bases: TGTGCCAGCAGCCTCCCAGGGGCCTTGAATGAAAAACTGTTTTTT. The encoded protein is CASSLPGALNEKLFF. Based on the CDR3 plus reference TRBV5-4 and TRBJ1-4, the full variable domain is ETGVTQSPTHLIKTRGQQVTLRCSSQSGHNTVSWYQQALGQGPQFIFQYYREEENGRGNFPPRFSGLQFPNYSSELNVNALELDDSALYLCASSLPGALNEKLFFGSGTQLSVL.

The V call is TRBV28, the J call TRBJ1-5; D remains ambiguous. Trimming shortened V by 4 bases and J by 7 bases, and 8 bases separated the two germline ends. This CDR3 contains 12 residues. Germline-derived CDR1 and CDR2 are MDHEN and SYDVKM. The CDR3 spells CASSSRQQPQHF. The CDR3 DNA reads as TGTGCCAGCAGTTCGCGGCAGCAGCCCCAGCATTTT.

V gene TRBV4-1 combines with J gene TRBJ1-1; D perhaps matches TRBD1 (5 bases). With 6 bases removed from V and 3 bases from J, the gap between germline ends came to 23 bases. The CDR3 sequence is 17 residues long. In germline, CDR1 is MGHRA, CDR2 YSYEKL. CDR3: CASSRGLQAGRDTEAFF. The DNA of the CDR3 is TGCGCCAGCAGTCGAGGGCTCCAGGCAGGGCGGGACACTGAAGCTTTCTTT.

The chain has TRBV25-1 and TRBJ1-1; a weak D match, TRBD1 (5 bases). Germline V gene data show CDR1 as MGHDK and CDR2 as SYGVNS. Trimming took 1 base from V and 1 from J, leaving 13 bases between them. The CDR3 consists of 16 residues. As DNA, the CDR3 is TGTGCCAGCAGTGAATCGAAGGCAGGGTCGAACACTGAAGCTTTCTTT. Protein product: CASSESKAGSNTEAFF.

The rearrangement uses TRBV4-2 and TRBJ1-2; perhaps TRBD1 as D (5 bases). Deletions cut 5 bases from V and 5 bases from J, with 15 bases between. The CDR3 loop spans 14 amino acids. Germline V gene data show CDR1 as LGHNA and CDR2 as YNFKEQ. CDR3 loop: CASSTRQIPYGYTF. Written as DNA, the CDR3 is TGTGCCAGCAGCACCAGACAGATACCTTATGGCTACACCTTC.

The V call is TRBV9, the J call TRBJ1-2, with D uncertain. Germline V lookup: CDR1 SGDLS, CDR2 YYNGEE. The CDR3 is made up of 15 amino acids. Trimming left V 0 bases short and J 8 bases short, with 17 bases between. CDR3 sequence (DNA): TGTGCCAGCAGCGTAGACACTGATGGAGGGCAAGGCTACACCTTC. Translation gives CASSVDTDGGQGYTF.

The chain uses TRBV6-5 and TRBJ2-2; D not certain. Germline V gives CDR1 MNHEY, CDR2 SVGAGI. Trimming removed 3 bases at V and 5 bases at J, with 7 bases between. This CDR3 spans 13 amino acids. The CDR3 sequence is CASSYIVTGELFF. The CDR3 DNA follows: TGTGCCAGCAGTTATATAGTTACCGGGGAGCTGTTTTTT.

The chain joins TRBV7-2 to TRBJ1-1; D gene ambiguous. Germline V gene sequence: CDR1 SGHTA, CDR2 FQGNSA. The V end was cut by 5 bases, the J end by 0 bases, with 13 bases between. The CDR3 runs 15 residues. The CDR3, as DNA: TGTGCCAGCAGCCCCGAGGGTCCCATGAACACTGAAGCTTTCTTT. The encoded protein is CASSPEGPMNTEAFF.

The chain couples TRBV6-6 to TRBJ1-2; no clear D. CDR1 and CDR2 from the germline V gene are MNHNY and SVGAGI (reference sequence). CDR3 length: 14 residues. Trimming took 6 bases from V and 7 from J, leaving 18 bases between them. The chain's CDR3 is CASRYLDSAPGYTF. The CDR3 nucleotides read TGTGCCAGCAGGTATTTGGACTCAGCCCCTGGCTACACCTTC.

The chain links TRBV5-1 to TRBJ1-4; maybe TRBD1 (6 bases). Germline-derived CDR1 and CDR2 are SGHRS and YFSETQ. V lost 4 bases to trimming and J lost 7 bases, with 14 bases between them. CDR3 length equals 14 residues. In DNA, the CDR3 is TGCGCCAGCAGCCCCGGGACATTGGGTGAAAAACTGTTTTTT. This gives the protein CASSPGTLGEKLFF.

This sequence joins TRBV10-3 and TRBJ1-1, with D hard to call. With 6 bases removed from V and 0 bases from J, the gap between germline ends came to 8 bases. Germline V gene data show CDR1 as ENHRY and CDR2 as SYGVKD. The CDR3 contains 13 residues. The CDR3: CAISGRMNTEAFF. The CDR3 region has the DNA TGTGCCATCAGCGGGCGCATGAACACTGAAGCTTTCTTT.

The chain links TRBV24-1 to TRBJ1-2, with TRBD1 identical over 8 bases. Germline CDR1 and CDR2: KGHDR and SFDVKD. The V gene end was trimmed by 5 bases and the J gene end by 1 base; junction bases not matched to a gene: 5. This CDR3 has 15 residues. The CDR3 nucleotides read TGTGCCACCAGTGCGACAGGGGAGGGTAACTATGGCTACACCTTC. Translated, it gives CATSATGEGNYGYTF.

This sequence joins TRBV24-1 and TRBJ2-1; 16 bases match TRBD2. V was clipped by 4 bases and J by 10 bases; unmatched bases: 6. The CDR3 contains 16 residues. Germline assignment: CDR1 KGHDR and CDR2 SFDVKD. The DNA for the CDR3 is TGTGCCACCAGTGAGGGACTAGCGGGGGGGCCTAGGGAGCAGTTCTTC. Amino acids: CATSEGLAGGPREQFF.

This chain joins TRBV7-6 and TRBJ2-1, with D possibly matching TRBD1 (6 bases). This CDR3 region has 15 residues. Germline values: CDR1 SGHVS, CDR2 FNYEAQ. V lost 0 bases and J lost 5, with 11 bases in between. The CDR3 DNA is TGTGCCAGCAGCTTAGCTGGACAGTCGAACAATGAGCAGTTCTTC. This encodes CASSLAGQSNNEQFF.

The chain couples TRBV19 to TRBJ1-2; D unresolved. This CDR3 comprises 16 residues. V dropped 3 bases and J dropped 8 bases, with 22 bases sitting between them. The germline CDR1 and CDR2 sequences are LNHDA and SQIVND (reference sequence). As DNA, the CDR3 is TGTGCCAGTAGTATCGGCGCTCGCTCTTTGTGGTTGGGCTACACCTTC. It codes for CASSIGARSLWLGYTF.

CDR3 DNA sequence: TGTGCCAGCTCAGGACAACTAGGGGGGTACGGCAATCAGCCCCAGCATTTT. Translated, it gives CASSGQLGGYGNQPQHF. This chain uses TRBV18 with TRBJ1-5; TRBD1 might be the D (6 bases). The germline V and J ends were trimmed by 5 bases and 2 bases, with 19 bases remaining between them. This CDR3 comprises 17 residues. Germline loops: CDR1 KGHSH, CDR2 LQKENI.

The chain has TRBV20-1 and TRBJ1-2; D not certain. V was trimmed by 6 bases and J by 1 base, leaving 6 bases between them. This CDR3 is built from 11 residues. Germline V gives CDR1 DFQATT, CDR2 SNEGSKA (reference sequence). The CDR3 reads CSAGHNYGYTF. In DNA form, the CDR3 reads TGCAGTGCCGGGCATAACTATGGCTACACCTTC.

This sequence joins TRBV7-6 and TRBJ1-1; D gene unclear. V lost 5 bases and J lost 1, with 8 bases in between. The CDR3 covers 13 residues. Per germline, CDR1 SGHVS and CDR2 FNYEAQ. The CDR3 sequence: CASSLQENTEAFF. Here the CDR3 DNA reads TGTGCCAGCAGCCTTCAAGAGAACACTGAAGCTTTCTTT.

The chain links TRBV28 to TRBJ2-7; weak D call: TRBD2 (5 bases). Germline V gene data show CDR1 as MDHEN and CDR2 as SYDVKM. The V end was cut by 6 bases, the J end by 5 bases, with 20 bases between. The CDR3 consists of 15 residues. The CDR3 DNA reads TGTGCCAGCAGCTCCCCGGGGATACAATTTAACGAGCAGTACTTC. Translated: CASSSPGIQFNEQYF.

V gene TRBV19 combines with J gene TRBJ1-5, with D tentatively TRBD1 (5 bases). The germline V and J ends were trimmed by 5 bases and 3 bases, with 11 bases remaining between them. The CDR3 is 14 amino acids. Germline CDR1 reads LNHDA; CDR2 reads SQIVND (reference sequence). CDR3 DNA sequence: TGTGCCAGTAGTCCTCGACAGCACAATCAGCCCCAGCATTTT. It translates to CASSPRQHNQPQHF. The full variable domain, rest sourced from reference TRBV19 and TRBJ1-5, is DGGITQSPKYLFRKEGQNVTLSCEQNLNHDAMYWYRQDPGQGLRLIYYSQIVNDFQKGDIAEGYSVSREKKESFPLTVTSAQKNPTAFYLCASSPRQHNQPQHFGDGTRLSIL.

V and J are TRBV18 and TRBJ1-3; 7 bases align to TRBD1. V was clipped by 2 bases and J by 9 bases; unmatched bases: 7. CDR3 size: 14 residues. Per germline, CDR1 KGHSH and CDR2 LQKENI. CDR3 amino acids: CASSPTQGKGTIYF. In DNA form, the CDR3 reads TGTGCCAGCTCACCAACACAGGGGAAGGGCACCATATATTTT. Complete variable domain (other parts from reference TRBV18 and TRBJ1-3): NAGVMQNPRHLVRRRGQEARLRCSPMKGHSHVYWYRQLPEEGLKFMVYLQKENIIDESGMPKERFSAEFPKEGPSILRIQQVVRGDSAAYFCASSPTQGKGTIYFGEGSWLTVV.